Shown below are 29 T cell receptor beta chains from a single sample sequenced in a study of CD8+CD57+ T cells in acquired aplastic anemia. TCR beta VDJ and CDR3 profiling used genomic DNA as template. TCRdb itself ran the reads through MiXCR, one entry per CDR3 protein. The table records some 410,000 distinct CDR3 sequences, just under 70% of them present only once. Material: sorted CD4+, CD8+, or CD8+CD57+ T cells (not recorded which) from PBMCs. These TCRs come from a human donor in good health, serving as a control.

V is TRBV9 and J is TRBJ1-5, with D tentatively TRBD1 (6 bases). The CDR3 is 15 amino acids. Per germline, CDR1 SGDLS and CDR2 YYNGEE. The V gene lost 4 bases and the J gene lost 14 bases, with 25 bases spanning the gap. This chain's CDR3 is CASSPNLGGNRPKHF. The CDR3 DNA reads TGTGCCAGCAGCCCGAACTTGGGGGGCAATCGCCCCAAGCATTTT. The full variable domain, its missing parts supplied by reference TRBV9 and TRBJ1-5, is DSGVTQTPKHLITATGQRVTLRCSPRSGDLSVYWYQQSLDQGLQFLIQYYNGEERAKGNILERFSAQQFPDLHSELNLSSLELGDSALYFCASSPNLGGNRPKHFGDGTRLSIL.

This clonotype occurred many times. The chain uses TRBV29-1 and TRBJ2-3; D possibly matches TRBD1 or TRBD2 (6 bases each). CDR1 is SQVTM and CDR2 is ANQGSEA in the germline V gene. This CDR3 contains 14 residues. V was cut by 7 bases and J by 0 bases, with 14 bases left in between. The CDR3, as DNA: TGCAGCGGACTATCGGGGGCTAGCACAGATACGCAGTATTTT. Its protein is CSGLSGASTDTQYF.

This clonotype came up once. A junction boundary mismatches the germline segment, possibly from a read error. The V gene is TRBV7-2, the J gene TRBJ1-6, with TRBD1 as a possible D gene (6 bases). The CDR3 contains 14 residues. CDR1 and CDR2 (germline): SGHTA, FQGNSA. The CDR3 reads CASSRAGAGALLGF. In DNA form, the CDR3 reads TGTGCCAGCAGCCGCGCAGGGGCTGGGGCACTCCTTGGATTT.

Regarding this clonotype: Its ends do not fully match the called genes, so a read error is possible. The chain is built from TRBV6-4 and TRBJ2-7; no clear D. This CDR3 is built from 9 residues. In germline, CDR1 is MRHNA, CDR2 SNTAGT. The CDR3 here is CASTEDGEF. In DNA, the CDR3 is TGTGCCAGCACTGAAGATGGAGAGTTC.

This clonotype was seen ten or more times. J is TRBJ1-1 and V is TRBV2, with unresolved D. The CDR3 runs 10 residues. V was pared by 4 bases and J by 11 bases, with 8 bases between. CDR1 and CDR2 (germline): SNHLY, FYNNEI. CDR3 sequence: CASSVEVAFF. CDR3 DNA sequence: TGTGCCAGCAGTGTAGAGGTGGCTTTCTTT. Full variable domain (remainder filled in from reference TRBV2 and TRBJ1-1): EPEVTQTPSHQVTQMGQEVILRCVPISNHLYFYWYRQILGQKVEFLVSFYNNEISEKSEIFDDQFSVERPDGSNFTLKIRSTKLEDSAMYFCASSVEVAFFGQGTRLTVV.

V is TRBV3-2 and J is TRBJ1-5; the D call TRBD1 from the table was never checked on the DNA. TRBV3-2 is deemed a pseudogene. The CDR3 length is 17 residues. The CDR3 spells CASSQDWRTGVNQPQHF. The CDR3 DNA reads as TGTGCCAGCAGCCAAGATTGGCGGACAGGGGTAAATCAGCCCCAGCATTTT.

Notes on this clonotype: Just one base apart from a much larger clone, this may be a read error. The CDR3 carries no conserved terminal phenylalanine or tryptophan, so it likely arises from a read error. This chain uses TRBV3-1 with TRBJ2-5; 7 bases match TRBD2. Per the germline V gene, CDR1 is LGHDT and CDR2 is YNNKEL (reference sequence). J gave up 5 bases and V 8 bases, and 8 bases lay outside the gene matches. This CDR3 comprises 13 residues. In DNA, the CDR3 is TGTGCCAGCGGCACCCAGGGAGGGGAGACCCAGTACCTC. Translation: CASGTQGGETQYL.

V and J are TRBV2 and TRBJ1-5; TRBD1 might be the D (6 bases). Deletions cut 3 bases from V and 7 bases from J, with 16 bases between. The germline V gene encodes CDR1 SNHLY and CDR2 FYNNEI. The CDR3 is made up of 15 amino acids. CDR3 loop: CASSETTGPGQPQHF. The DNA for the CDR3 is TGTGCCAGCAGTGAGACGACAGGCCCTGGCCAGCCCCAGCATTTT. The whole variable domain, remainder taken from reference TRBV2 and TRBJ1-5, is EPEVTQTPSHQVTQMGQEVILRCVPISNHLYFYWYRQILGQKVEFLVSFYNNEISEKSEIFDDQFSVERPDGSNFTLKIRSTKLEDSAMYFCASSETTGPGQPQHFGDGTRLSIL.

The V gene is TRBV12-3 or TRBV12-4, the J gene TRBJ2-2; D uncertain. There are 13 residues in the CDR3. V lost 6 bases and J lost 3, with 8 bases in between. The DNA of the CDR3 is TGTGCCAGCAGCTTATGGGACACCGGGGAGCTGTTTTTT. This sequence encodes CASSLWDTGELFF.

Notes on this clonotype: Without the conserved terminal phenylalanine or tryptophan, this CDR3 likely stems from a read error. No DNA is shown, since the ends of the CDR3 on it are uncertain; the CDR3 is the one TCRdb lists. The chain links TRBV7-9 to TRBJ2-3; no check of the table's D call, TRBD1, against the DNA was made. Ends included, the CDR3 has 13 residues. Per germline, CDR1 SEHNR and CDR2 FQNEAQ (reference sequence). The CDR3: CASSLIARDKHYI.

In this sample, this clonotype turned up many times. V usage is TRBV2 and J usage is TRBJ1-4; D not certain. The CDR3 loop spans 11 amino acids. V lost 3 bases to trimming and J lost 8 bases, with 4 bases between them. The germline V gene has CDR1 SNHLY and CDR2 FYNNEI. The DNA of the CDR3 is TGTGCCAGCAGTGATTGGGAAAAACTGTTTTTT. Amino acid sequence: CASSDWEKLFF.

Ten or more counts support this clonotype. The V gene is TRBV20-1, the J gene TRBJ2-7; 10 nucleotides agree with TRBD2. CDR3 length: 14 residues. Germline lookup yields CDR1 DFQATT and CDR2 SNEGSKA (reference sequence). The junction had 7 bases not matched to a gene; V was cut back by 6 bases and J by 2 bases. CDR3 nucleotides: TGCAGTGCGGATGGACTAGCGGAACCCTACGAGCAGTACTTC. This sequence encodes CSADGLAEPYEQYF.

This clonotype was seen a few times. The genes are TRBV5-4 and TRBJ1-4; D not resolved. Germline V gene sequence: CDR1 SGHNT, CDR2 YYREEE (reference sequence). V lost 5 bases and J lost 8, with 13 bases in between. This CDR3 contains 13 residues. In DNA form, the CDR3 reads TGTGCCAGCAGTTTAGCGCCGGGGGAAAAACTGTTTTTT. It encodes CASSLAPGEKLFF.

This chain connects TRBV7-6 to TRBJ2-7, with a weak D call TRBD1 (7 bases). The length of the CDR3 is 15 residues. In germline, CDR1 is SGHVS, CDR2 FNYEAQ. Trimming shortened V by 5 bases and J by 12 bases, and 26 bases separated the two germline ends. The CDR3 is CASSLRGDEQYYRYF. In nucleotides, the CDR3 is TGTGCCAGCAGCCTCAGGGGGGACGAGCAGTACTACCGGTACTTC.

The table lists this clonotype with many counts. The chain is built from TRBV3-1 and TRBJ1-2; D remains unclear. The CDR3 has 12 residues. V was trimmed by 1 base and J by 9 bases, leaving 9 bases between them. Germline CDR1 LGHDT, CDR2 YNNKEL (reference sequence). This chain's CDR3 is CASSQGFESYTF. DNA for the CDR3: TGTGCCAGCAGCCAAGGTTTCGAGAGCTACACCTTC.

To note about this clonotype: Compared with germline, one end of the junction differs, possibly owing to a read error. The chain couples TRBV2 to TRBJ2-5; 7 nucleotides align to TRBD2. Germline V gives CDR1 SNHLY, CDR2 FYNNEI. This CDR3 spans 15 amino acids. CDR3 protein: CASSRERVITRELFF. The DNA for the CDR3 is TGTGCCAGCAGCAGAGAGCGCGTAATTACGCGGGAGCTGTTCTTC.

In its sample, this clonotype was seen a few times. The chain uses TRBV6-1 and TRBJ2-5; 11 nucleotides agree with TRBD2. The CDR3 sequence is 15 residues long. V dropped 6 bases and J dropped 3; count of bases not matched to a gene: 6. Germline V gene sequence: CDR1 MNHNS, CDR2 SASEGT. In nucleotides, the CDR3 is TGTGCCAGCAGGGCCCTAGCGGGGGGTGAAGAGACCCAGTACTTC. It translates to CASRALAGGEETQYF.

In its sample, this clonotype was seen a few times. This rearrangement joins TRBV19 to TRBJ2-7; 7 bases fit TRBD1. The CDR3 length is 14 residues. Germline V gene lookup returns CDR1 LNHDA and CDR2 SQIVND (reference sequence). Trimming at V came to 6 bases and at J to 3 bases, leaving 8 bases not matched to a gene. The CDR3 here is CASSPRTGYYEQYF. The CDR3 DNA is TGTGCCAGTAGCCCCCGGACAGGATACTACGAGCAGTACTTC. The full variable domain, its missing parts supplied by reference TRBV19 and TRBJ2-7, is DGGITQSPKYLFRKEGQNVTLSCEQNLNHDAMYWYRQDPGQGLRLIYYSQIVNDFQKGDIAEGYSVSREKKESFPLTVTSAQKNPTAFYLCASSPRTGYYEQYFGPGTRLTVT.

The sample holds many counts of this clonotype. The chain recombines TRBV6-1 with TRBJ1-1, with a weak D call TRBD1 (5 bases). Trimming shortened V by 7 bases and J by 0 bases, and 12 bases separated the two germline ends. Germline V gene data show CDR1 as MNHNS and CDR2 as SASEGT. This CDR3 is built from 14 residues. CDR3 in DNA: TGTGCCAGCACCACGACAGCCATGAACACTGAAGCTTTCTTT. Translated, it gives CASTTTAMNTEAFF.

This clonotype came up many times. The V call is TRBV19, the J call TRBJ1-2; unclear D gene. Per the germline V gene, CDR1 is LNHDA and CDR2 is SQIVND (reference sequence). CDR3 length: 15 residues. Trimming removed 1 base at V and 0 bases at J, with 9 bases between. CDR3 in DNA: TGTGCCAGTAGTATAGGGGTGGAAGCTAACTATGGCTACACCTTC. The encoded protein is CASSIGVEANYGYTF.

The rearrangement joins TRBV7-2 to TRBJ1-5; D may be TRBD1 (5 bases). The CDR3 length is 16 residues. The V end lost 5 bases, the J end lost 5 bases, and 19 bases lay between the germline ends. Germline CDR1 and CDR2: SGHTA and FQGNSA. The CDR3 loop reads CASSQSERGRHQPQHF. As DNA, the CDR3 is TGTGCCAGCAGCCAATCGGAGAGGGGTAGGCATCAGCCCCAGCATTTT. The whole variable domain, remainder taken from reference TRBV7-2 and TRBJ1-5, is GAGVSQSPSNKVTEKGKDVELRCDPISGHTALYWYRQSLGQGLEFLIYFQGNSAPDKSGLPSDRFSAERTGGSVSTLTIQRTQQEDSAVYLCASSQSERGRHQPQHFGDGTRLSIL.

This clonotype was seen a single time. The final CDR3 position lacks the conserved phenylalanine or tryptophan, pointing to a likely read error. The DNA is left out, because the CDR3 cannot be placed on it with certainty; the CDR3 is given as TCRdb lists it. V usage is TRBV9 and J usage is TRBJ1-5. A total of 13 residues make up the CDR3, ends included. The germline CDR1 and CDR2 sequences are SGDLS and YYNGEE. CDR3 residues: CAPVHWNTEALLV.

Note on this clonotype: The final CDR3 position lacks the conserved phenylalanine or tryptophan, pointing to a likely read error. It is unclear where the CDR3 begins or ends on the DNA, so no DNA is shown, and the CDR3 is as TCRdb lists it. Here the CDR3 reads CASSTQAGYGQYFGPV. This chain links TRBV19 with TRBJ1-5; the DNA was not compared with TRBD1, the D call given in the table. Germline V gene data show CDR1 as LNHDA and CDR2 as SQIVND (reference sequence). With termini counted, the CDR3 has 16 amino acids.

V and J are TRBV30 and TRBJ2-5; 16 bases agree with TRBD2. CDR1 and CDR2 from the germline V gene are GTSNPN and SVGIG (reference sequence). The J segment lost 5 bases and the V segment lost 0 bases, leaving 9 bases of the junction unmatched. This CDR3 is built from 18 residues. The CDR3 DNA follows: TGTGCCTGGAGTGTTGAGGGACTAGCGGGGGGGAGGGAGGAGACCCAGTACTTC. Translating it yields CAWSVEGLAGGREETQYF.

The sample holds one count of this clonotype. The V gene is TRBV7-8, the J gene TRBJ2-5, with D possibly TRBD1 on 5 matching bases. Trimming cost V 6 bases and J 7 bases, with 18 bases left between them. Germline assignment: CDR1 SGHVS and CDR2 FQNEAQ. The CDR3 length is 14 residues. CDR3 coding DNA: TGTGCCAGCAGTCGGAGTCAGGGCCCTCTGACCCAGTACTTC. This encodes CASSRSQGPLTQYF. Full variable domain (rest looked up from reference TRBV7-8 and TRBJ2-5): GAGVSQSPRYKVAKRGQDVALRCDPISGHVSLFWYQQALGQGPEFLTYFQNEAQLDKSGLPSDRFFAERPEGSVSTLKIQRTQQEDSAVYLCASSRSQGPLTQYFGPGTRLLVL.

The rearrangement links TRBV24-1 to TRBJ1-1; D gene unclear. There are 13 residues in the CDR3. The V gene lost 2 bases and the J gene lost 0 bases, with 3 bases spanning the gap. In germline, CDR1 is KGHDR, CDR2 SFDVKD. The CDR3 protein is CATSDSMNTEAFF. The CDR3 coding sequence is TGTGCCACCAGTGATTCCATGAACACTGAAGCTTTCTTT.

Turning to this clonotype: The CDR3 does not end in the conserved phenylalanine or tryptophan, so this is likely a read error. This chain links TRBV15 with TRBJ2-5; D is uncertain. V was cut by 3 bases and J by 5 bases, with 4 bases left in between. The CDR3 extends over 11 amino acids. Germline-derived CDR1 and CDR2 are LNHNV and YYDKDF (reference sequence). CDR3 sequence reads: CATSSWETQYL. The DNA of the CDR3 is TGTGCCACCAGCAGTTGGGAGACCCAGTACCTC.

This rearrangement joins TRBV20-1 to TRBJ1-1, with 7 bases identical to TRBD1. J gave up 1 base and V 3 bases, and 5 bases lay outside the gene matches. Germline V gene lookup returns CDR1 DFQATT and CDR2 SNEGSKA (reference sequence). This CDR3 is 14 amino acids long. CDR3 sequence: CSASPTGQNTEAFF. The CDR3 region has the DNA TGCAGTGCTAGCCCGACAGGGCAGAACACTGAAGCTTTCTTT.

CDR3 protein: CASSQGGGASYNEQFF. The CDR3 DNA is TGTGCCAGCAGCCAGGGGGGCGGGGCCAGCTACAATGAGCAGTTCTTC. The chain links TRBV4-2 to TRBJ2-1; D possibly matches TRBD1 or TRBD2 (6 bases each). This CDR3 comprises 16 residues. V was clipped by 3 bases and J by 3 bases, with 15 bases between them. Germline loops: CDR1 LGHNA, CDR2 YNFKEQ.